These T cell receptor beta chains were read from a single sample in a study of blood T cell repertoires in COVID-19. Libraries were prepared by immunoSEQ multiplex PCR; TCRdb keeps only in-frame clonotypes and omits some of them. The top ten clones hold 6.2% of a sample with 40,000 to 50,000 clones, roughly nine tenths of them seen once. The sample comprised peripheral blood. These receptors were collected from a human donor in a cohort sampled during active COVID-19. Each CDR3 is given with its conserved first and last residue. Each record gives: V gene, J gene, D gene, clone size, CDR3 DNA, CDR3 protein. The D gene is left open where the match is weak. The listing skips clone size in some rows; elsewhere it reads once, few, many or a size class.

v_gene: TRBV5-4
j_gene: TRBJ1-2
d_gene: TRBD1
abundance: .
CDR3nt: TGTGCCAGCAGCTTCGGACAGGGGCATGGCTACACCTTC
CDR3aa: CASSFGQGHGYTF

v_gene: TRBV2
j_gene: TRBJ2-7
d_gene: TRBD2
abundance: .
CDR3nt: TGTGCCAGCAGGGTACTAGCGGGAGTCTCCCACGAGCAGTACTTC
CDR3aa: CASRVLAGVSHEQYF

v_gene: TRBV19
j_gene: TRBJ2-2
d_gene: .
abundance: once
CDR3nt: TGTGCCAGTAGAGGCAGGGCCAGAAACACCGGGGAGCTGTTTTTT
CDR3aa: CASRGRARNTGELFF

v_gene: TRBV4-1
j_gene: TRBJ2-7
d_gene: TRBD1
abundance: .
CDR3nt: TGCGCCAGCAGCCAAGATTTGAGGGGGCGGTTCTACGAGCAGTACTTC
CDR3aa: CASSQDLRGRFYEQYF

v_gene: TRBV2
j_gene: TRBJ2-2
d_gene: TRBD2
abundance: .
CDR3nt: TGTGCCAGCAGCACTAGCGGGGGCTCCGGGGAGCTGTTTTTT
CDR3aa: CASSTSGGSGELFF

v_gene: TRBV13
j_gene: TRBJ2-7
d_gene: TRBD1
abundance: .
CDR3nt: TGTGCCAGCAGCTCAATAGGACAGGGGAGCTACGAGCAGTACTTC
CDR3aa: CASSSIGQGSYEQYF

v_gene: TRBV30
j_gene: TRBJ2-7
d_gene: TRBD2
abundance: .
CDR3nt: TGTGCCTGGAGCGGGCTAGCGGGCTCCTACGAGCAGTACTTC
CDR3aa: CAWSGLAGSYEQYF

v_gene: TRBV13
j_gene: TRBJ2-4
d_gene: .
abundance: .
CDR3nt: TGTGCCAGCAGCGAACTCAGGGGAAACATTCAGTACTTC
CDR3aa: CASSELRGNIQYF

v_gene: TRBV5-6
j_gene: TRBJ2-7
d_gene: TRBD1
abundance: .
CDR3nt: TGTGCCAGCAGAACCGGGACAGGAGTCTACGAGCAGTACTTC
CDR3aa: CASRTGTGVYEQYF

v_gene: TRBV7-2
j_gene: TRBJ2-7
d_gene: .
abundance: .
CDR3nt: TGTGCCAGCAGCTTCCCCCAGGCCTACTCCTACGAGCAGTACTTC
CDR3aa: CASSFPQAYSYEQYF

v_gene: TRBV19
j_gene: TRBJ2-7
d_gene: .
abundance: .
CDR3nt: TGTGCCAGTAGTGACGGACAGTTCTCCTACGAGCAGTACTTC
CDR3aa: CASSDGQFSYEQYF

v_gene: TRBV12-3/TRBV12-4
j_gene: TRBJ1-1
d_gene: .
abundance: .
CDR3nt: TGTGCCAGCAGTGGACTGCCGAACACTGAAGCTTTCTTT
CDR3aa: CASSGLPNTEAFF

v_gene: TRBV5-1
j_gene: TRBJ1-1
d_gene: TRBD1
abundance: .
CDR3nt: TGCGCCAGCAGCTTGGGGCAGGGGGCGGTGAACACTGAAGCTTTCTTT
CDR3aa: CASSLGQGAVNTEAFF

v_gene: TRBV27
j_gene: TRBJ2-1
d_gene: .
abundance: few
CDR3nt: TGTGCCAGCACCAGGGCCGGGAGCAATGAGCAGTTCTTC
CDR3aa: CASTRAGSNEQFF

v_gene: TRBV9
j_gene: TRBJ2-2
d_gene: .
abundance: .
CDR3nt: TGTGCCAGCAGCACCCACCCAGGGAACACCGGGGAGCTGTTTTTT
CDR3aa: CASSTHPGNTGELFF

v_gene: TRBV10-3
j_gene: TRBJ2-3
d_gene: .
abundance: .
CDR3nt: TGTGCCATCAGTGCACAGGGAGGGGTGGGCACAGATACGCAGTATTTT
CDR3aa: CAISAQGGVGTDTQYF

v_gene: TRBV4-3
j_gene: TRBJ1-3
d_gene: .
abundance: .
CDR3nt: TGCGCCAGCAGCCAAGACTCCCTCTCTGGAAACACCATATATTTT
CDR3aa: CASSQDSLSGNTIYF

v_gene: TRBV19
j_gene: TRBJ2-7
d_gene: TRBD1
abundance: .
CDR3nt: TGTGCCAGTAGTCCGGGACAGCACTACGAGCAGTACTTC
CDR3aa: CASSPGQHYEQYF

v_gene: TRBV6-6
j_gene: TRBJ2-1
d_gene: TRBD2
abundance: .
CDR3nt: TGTGCCAGCAGCCCCGGGACTATAGACAATGAGCAGTTCTTC
CDR3aa: CASSPGTIDNEQFF

v_gene: TRBV7-8
j_gene: TRBJ2-3
d_gene: TRBD2
abundance: .
CDR3nt: TGTGCCAGCAGTCGGACTAGCGATGAAGATACGCAGTATTTT
CDR3aa: CASSRTSDEDTQYF

v_gene: TRBV5-4
j_gene: TRBJ2-5
d_gene: .
abundance: .
CDR3nt: TGTGCCAGCAGCTACCCGGCTAGCCCCCGGGGGACCCAGTACTTC
CDR3aa: CASSYPASPRGTQYF

v_gene: TRBV9
j_gene: TRBJ1-2
d_gene: .
abundance: .
CDR3nt: TGTGCCAGCAGCGGCCCCGACAGCCTCTATGGCTACACCTTC
CDR3aa: CASSGPDSLYGYTF

v_gene: TRBV3-1/TRBV3-2
j_gene: TRBJ1-2
d_gene: .
abundance: .
CDR3nt: TGTGCCAGCAGCCACCGCGAAAGGGGAATTAACTATGGCTACACCTTC
CDR3aa: CASSHRERGINYGYTF

v_gene: TRBV30
j_gene: TRBJ2-7
d_gene: .
abundance: .
CDR3nt: TGTGCCTGGAGTCTTCGGTCCTACGAGCAGTACTTC
CDR3aa: CAWSLRSYEQYF

v_gene: TRBV6-5
j_gene: TRBJ1-2
d_gene: TRBD1
abundance: .
CDR3nt: TGTGCCAGCAGCACAGGGGGCTGGGGCTACACCTTC
CDR3aa: CASSTGGWGYTF

v_gene: TRBV11-2
j_gene: TRBJ2-2
d_gene: .
abundance: .
CDR3nt: TGTGCCAGCAGTCGGGACATTAACACCGGGGAGCTGTTTTTT
CDR3aa: CASSRDINTGELFF

v_gene: TRBV30
j_gene: TRBJ2-6
d_gene: .
abundance: .
CDR3nt: TGTGCCTGTAAACTTGATGGTGGGGCCAACGTCCTGACTTTC
CDR3aa: CACKLDGGANVLTF

v_gene: TRBV27
j_gene: TRBJ2-2
d_gene: .
abundance: .
CDR3nt: TGTGCCAGCAGTTTCCTCGGGGAGCTGTTTTTT
CDR3aa: CASSFLGELFF

v_gene: TRBV11-2
j_gene: TRBJ2-1
d_gene: TRBD2
abundance: .
CDR3nt: TGTGCCAGCAGCTTCCCTAGCGGGAGTATGTATGAGCAGTTCTTC
CDR3aa: CASSFPSGSMYEQFF

v_gene: TRBV5-1
j_gene: TRBJ1-4
d_gene: .
abundance: once
CDR3nt: TGCGCCAGCAGCTCCACCGGGGCTAATGAAAAACTGTTTTTT
CDR3aa: CASSSTGANEKLFF

v_gene: TRBV11-2
j_gene: TRBJ1-2
d_gene: .
abundance: .
CDR3nt: TGTGCCAGCAGCTTGGAGGGAGGAGGCTACACCTTC
CDR3aa: CASSLEGGGYTF

v_gene: TRBV7-6
j_gene: TRBJ1-1
d_gene: .
abundance: .
CDR3nt: TGTGCCAGCAGCGTCACAGGTTACACTGAAGCTTTCTTT
CDR3aa: CASSVTGYTEAFF